This T cell receptor (beta chain) derives from a study of CD8 T cells in ankylosing spondylitis (dated by TCRdb to about 2017). In terms of the full investigation: The study set out to find disease-linked TCR variants by profiling T cell receptor beta repertoires in ankylosing spondylitis patients and healthy donors. The full study cohort was made up of about two dozen ankylosing spondylitis patients and around 100 healthy donors. Peripheral blood was sampled, and synovial fluid was also collected from ankylosing spondylitis patients.

Study-level results and caveats: The disease-linked clones showed a CD8+ phenotype and occurred at relatively low frequencies in peripheral blood. Some TCR beta motif variants had previously been reported in synovial fluid and blood of reactive arthritis patients, which suggested common disease-initiation mechanisms. A TCR beta motif made up of eight or nine highly homologous amino acid variants appeared to be characteristic of blood from ankylosing spondylitis patients. According to the report, matched synovial fluid samples from ankylosing spondylitis patients were significantly enriched for the disease-linked clones.

On this clonotype: This clone's antigen is unknown. Base quality data are lacking; no much larger clone is found one base away.

CDR1 KGHDR and CDR2 SFDVKD are derived from the germline V gene. V was cut back by 2 bases and J by 5 bases, leaving a gap of 14 bases between them. From the cysteine through the phenylalanine, the CDR3 covers 16 amino acids. The CDR3 DNA has 48 bases and is translated from base 1. The data were produced on an Illumina MiSeq. TCR beta libraries were prepared by quantitative 5'-RACE with molecular barcodes. As for the authors' bioinformatics: A new computational method based on a probabilistic model of VDJ rearrangement was used to identify disease-linked TCR variants. The raw public reads went through TCRdb reprocessing: fastp at Q25, MiXCR clone calling, in-frame beta chains kept. Rows are unified per CDR3 protein, each entry keeping the most common DNA and genes. The V and J calls and clone size come from TCRdb's table, not from the authors' own analysis. The sample table contains fewer than 35,000 distinct CDR3 sequences; only one count was recorded for approximately 15% of them. Approximately 35% of the sample comes from the top ten.

The chain employs TRBV24-1 and TRBJ1-4; the D gene is possibly TRBD1, with 5 bases matching. Sequenced input: blood. The TCR comes from a male donor with ankylosing spondylitis or in good health (not recorded which). In nucleotide form, the sequence is TGTGCCACCAGTGATTCGAGACGGGGCTTGAATGAAAAACTGTTTTTT. The encoded protein is CATSDSRRGLNEKLFF.